The following is a T cell receptor (beta chain) sequence with its context. No antigen is known for it. The sample comes from a study of blood T cells in healthy people across ages. Study observations and caveats: Fewer expanded clones and more diversity marked long-lived versus aged donors.

V lost 2 bases, J lost 3 bases, and 10 bases stayed unmatched. The CDR3 extends over 17 amino acids. CDR1 is LGHNA, CDR2 YNFKEQ, per germline. A second 7 to 11 cycle PCR used barcoded and J-beta primers. All samples yielded 3 million or more CDR3-containing paired-end reads. Each CDR3 protein gets one entry after TCRdb re-called the 5' RACE reads with MiXCR. Here the sample spans 700,000 to 950,000 distinct CDR3 sequences, 58% being singletons. Per-sample PBMC isolation yielded at least 7 million cells. The chain employs TRBV4-2 and TRBJ2-3; TRBD1 matches 8 bases. This sequence originates from a man in his thirties or forties in good health. The sample taken for sequencing was blood. The CDR3 DNA is TGTGCCAGCAGCCAACAGCGACAGGGGTTGGGGACAGATACGCAGTATTTT. Translation: CASSQQRQGLGTDTQYF.